This TCR beta chain was retrieved from a study of cytomegalovirus exposure and HLA in healthy donors. The CDR3 contains 12 residues. Germline CDR1 reads SGHVS; CDR2 reads FQNEAQ. Trimming pared 3 bases from V and 10 bases from J, leaving 10 bases between. PCR used 60 Vbeta primers and 13 Jbeta primers. Produced via immunoSEQ multiplex PCR; TCRdb's table is partial and in-frame only. The table records roughly 120,000 clones, 79% of them present only once. The source is a man aged 25-40 years in good health and CMV-seropositive. Sequenced input: PBMCs. The chain uses TRBV7-8 and TRBJ2-1, with D possibly TRBD1 on 5 matching bases. CDR3 nucleotides: TGTGCCAGCAGCTTTACAGGTATAGAGCAGTTCTTC. This gives the protein CASSFTGIEQFF.